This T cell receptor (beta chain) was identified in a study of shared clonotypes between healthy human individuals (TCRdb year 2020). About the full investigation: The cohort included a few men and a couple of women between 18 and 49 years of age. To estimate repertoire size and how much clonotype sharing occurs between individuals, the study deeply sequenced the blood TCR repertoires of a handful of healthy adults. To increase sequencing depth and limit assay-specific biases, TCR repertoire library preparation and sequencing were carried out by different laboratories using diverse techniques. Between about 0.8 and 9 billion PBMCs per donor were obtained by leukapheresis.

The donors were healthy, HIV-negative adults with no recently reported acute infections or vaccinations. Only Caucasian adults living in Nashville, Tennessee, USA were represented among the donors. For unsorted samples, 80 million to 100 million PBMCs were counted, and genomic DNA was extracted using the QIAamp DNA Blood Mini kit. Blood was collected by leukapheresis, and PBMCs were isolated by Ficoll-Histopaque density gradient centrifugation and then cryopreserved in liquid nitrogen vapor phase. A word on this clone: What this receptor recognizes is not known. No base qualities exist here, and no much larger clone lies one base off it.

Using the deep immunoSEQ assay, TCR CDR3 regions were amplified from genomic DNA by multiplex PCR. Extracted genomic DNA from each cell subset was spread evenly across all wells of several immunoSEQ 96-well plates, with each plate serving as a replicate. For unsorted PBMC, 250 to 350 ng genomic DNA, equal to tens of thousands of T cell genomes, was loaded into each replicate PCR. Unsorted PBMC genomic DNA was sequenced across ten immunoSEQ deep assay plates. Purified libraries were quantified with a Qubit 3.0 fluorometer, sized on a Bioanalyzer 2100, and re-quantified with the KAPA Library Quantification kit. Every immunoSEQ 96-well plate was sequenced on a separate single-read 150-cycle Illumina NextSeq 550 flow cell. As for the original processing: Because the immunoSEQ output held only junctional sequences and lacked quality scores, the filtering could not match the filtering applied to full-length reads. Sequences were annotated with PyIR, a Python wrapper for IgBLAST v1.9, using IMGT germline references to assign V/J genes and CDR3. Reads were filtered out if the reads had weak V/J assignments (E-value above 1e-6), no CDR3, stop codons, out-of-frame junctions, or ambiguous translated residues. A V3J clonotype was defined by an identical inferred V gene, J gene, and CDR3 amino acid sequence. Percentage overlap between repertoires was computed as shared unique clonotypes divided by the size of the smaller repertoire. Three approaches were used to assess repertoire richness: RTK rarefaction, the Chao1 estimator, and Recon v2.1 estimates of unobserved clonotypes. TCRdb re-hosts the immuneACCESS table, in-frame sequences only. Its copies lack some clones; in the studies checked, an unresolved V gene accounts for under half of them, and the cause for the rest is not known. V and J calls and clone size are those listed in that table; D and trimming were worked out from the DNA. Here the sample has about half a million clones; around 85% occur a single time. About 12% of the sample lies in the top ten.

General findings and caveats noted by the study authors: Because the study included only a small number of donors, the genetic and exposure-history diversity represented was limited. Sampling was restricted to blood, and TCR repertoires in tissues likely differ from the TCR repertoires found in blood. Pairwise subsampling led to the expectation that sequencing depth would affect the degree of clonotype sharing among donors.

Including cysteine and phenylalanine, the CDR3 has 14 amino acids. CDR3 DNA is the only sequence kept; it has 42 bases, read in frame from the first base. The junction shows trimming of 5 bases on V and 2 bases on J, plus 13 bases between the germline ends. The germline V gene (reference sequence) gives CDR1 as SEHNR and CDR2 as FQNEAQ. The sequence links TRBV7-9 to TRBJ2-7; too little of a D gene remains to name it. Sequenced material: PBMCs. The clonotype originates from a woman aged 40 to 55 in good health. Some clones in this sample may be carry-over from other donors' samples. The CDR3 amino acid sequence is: CASSLDALPYEQYF. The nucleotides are TGTGCCAGCAGCCTGGACGCGCTTCCCTACGAGCAGTACTTC.